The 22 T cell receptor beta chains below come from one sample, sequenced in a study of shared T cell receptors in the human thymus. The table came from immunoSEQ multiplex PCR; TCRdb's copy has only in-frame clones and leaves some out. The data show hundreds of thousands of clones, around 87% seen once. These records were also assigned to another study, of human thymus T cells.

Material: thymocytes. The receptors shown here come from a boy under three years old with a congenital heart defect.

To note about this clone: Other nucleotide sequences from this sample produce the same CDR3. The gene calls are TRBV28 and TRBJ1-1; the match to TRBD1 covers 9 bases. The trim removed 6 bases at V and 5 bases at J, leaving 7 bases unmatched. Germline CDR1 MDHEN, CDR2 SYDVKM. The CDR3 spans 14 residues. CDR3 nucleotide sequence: TGTGCCAGCAGCCCGGGGACAGGGAGGACTGAAGCTTTCTTT. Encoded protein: CASSPGTGRTEAFF.

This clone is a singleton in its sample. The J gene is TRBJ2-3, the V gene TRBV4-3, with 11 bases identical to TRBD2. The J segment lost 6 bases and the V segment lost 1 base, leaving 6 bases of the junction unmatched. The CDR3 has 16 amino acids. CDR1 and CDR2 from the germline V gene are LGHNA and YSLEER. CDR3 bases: TGCGCCAGCAGCCAAGTCCTAGCGGGGGGTCGGGATACGCAGTATTTT. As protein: CASSQVLAGGRDTQYF.

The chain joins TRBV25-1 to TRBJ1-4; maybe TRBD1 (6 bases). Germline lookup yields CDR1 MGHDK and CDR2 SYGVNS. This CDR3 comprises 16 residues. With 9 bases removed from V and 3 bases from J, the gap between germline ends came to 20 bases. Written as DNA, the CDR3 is TGTGCCAGTCTTGCTGAGGGGGTAGAAGCTAATGAAAAACTGTTTTTT. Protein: CASLAEGVEANEKLFF.

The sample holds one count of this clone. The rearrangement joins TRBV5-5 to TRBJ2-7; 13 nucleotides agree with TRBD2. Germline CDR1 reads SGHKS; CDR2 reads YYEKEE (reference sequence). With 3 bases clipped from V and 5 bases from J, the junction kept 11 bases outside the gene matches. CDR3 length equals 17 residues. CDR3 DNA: TGTGCCAGCAGCTGGACCGGGACTAGCGGGAACAGGGACGAGCAGTACTTC. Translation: CASSWTGTSGNRDEQYF. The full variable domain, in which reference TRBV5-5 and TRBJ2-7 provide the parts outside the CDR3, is DAGVTQSPTHLIKTRGQQVTLRCSPISGHKSVSWYQQVLGQGPQFIFQYYEKEERGRGNFPDRFSARQFPNYSSELNVNALLLGDSALYLCASSWTGTSGNRDEQYFGPGTRLTVT.

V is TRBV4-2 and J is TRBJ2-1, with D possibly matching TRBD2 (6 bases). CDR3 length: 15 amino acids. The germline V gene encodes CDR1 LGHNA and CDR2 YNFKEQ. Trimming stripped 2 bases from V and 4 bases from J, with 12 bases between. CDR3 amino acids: CASSQRRDLYNEQFF. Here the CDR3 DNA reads TGTGCCAGCAGCCAAAGGCGGGACCTTTACAATGAGCAGTTCTTC.

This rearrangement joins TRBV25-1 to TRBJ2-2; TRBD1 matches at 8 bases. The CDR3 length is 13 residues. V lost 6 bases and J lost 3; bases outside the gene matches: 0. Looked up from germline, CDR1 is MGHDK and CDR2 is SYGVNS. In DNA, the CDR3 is TGTGCCAGCAGGGACAGGGACACCGGGGAGCTGTTTTTT. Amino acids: CASRDRDTGELFF.

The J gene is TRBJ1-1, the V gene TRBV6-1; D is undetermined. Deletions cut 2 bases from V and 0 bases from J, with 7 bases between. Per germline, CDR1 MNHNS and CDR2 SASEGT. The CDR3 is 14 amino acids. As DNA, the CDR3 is TGTGCCAGCAGTGAACGCCGCGTGAACACTGAAGCTTTCTTT. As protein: CASSERRVNTEAFF.

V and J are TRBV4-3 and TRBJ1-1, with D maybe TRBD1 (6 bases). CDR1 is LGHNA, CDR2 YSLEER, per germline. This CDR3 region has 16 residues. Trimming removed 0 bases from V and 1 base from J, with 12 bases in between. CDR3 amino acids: CASSQDSKTGNTEAFF. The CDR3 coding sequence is TGCGCCAGCAGCCAAGACTCGAAGACAGGGAACACTGAAGCTTTCTTT.

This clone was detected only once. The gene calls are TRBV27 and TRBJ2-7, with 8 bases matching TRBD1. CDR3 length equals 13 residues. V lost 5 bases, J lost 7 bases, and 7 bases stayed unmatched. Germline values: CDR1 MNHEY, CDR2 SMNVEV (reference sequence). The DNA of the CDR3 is TGTGCCAGCAGTCTTCAGGGGGCAAATGAGCAGTACTTC. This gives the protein CASSLQGANEQYF.

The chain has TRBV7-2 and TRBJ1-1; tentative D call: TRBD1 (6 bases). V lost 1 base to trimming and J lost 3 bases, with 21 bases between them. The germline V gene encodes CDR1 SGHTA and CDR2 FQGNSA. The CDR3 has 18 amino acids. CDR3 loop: CASSLVGLRGRADTEAFF. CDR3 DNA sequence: TGTGCCAGCAGCTTAGTTGGACTCAGGGGAAGGGCGGACACTGAAGCTTTCTTT. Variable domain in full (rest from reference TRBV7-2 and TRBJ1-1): GAGVSQSPSNKVTEKGKDVELRCDPISGHTALYWYRQSLGQGLEFLIYFQGNSAPDKSGLPSDRFSAERTGGSVSTLTIQRTQQEDSAVYLCASSLVGLRGRADTEAFFGQGTRLTVV.

The CDR3: CASTHRQGGQPQHF. In nucleotides, the CDR3 is TGTGCCAGCACCCATCGACAGGGAGGACAGCCCCAGCATTTT. The chain employs TRBV28 and TRBJ1-5, with 7 bases fitting TRBD1. Germline CDR1 reads MDHEN; CDR2 reads SYDVKM. The junction had 10 bases not matched to a gene; V was cut back by 7 bases and J by 7 bases. This CDR3 has 14 amino acids.

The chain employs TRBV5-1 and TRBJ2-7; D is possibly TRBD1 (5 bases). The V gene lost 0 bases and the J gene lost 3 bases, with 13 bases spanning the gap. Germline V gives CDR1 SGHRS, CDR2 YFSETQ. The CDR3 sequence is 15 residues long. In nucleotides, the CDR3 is TGCGCCAGCAGCTTGGAGTACAGGCCCCTCTACGAGCAGTACTTC. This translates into CASSLEYRPLYEQYF.

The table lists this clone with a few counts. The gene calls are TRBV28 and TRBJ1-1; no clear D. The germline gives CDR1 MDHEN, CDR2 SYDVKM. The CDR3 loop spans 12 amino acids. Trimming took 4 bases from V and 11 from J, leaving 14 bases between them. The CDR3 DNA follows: TGTGCCAGCAGTTCCGGGGTCGGGAGGGCTTTCTTT. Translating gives CASSSGVGRAFF.

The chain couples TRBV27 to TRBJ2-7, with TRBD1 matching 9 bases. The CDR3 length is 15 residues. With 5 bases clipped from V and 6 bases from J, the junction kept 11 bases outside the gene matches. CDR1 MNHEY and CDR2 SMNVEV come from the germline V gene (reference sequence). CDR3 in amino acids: CASSPGDRVRAEQYF. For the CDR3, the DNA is TGTGCCAGCAGTCCAGGGGACAGGGTCAGGGCCGAGCAGTACTTC.

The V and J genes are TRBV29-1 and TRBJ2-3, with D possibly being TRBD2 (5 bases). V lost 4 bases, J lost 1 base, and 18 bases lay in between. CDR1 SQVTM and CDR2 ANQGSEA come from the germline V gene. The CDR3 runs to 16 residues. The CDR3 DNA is TGCAGCGTTGCCGGTGCGAGCGGAGAGGGCACAGATACGCAGTATTTT. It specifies CSVAGASGEGTDTQYF.

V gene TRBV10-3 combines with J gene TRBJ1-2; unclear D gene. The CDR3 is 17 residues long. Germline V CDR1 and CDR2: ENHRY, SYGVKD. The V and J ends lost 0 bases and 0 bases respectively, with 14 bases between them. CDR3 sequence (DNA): TGTGCCATCAGTGAGTCGTCAAGGCCAGGCCCTAACTATGGCTACACCTTC. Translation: CAISESSRPGPNYGYTF.

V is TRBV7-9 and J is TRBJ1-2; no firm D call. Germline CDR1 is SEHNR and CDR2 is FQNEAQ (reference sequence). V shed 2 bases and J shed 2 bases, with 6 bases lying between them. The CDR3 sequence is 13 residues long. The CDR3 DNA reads TGTGCCAGCAGCTTATCGAGCAACTATGGCTACACCTTC. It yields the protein CASSLSSNYGYTF.

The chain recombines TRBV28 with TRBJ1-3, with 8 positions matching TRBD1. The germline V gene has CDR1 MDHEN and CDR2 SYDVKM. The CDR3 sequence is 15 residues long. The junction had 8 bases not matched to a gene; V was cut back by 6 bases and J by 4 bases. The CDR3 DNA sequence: TGTGCCAGCAGCCCCGACAGGGGATCCGGAAACACCATATATTTT. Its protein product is CASSPDRGSGNTIYF.

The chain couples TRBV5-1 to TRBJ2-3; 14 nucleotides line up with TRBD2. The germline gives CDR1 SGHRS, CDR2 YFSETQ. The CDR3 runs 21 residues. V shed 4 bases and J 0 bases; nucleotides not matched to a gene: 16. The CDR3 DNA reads TGCGCCAGCAGCGTAAAAAGCGGACTAGCGGGGGGACCTTTCAGCACAGATACGCAGTATTTT. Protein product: CASSVKSGLAGGPFSTDTQYF.

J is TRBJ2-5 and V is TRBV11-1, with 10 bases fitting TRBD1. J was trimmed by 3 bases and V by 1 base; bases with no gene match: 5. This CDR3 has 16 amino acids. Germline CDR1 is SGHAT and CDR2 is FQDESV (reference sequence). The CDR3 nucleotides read TGTGCCAGCAGCTTAGGGGACAGGGGCAACGAAGAGACCCAGTACTTC. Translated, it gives CASSLGDRGNEETQYF. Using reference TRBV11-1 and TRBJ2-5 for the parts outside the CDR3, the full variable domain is EAEVAQSPRYKITEKSQAVAFWCDPISGHATLYWYRQILGQGPELLVQFQDESVVDDSQLPKDRFSAERLKGVDSTLKIQPAELGDSAMYLCASSLGDRGNEETQYFGPGTRLLVL.

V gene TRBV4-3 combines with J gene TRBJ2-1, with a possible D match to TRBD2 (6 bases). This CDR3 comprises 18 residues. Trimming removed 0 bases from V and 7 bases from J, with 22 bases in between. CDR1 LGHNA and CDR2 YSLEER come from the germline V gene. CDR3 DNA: TGCGCCAGCAGCCAAGATGGGCTGCGACTAGGAGGGAGTAATGAGCAGTTCTTC. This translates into CASSQDGLRLGGSNEQFF.

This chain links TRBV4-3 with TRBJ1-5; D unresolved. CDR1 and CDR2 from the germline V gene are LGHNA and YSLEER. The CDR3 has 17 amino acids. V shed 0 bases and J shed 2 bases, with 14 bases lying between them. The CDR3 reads CASSQDRRDEGNQPQHF. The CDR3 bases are TGCGCCAGCAGCCAAGATAGGCGGGATGAAGGCAATCAGCCCCAGCATTTT.